These T cell receptor beta chains were read from a single sample in a study of shared T cell receptors in the human thymus. Sequenced by immunoSEQ multiplex PCR; TCRdb stores in-frame clones only, minus some. The sample lists roughly 700,000 clones, around nine tenths seen once, with 0.0085% to 0.012% in the top ten. Separately, the same data were catalogued under a study of human thymus T cells.

Sequenced: thymocytes. Receptors originate from a boy younger than two with a congenital heart defect. The CDR3 runs from the conserved cysteine through the conserved F or W. The order of the fields is V gene, D gene, J gene, clone size, CDR3 DNA, CDR3 protein. D genes are given only for firm matches. Clone sizes are given selectively: once, few, many, or a class where the clone is expanded.

TRBV30	TRBD2	TRBJ2-4	once	TGTGCCTGGGGGGGCGGGAGGGCGGGCAACATTCAGTACTTC	CAWGGGRAGNIQYF
TRBV7-2	TRBD2	TRBJ2-5	-	TGTGCCAGCAGGCCGCCGGGACTAGTAATTCAGGAGACCCAGTACTTC	CASRPPGLVIQETQYF
TRBV7-4	-	TRBJ1-1	-	TGTGCCAGCAGCTTAGGCGTATCAGGGAGGGACACTGAAGCTTTCTTT	CASSLGVSGRDTEAFF
TRBV6-5	TRBD2	TRBJ2-1	-	TGTGCCAGCAGTTTCCCAGGGAGCGGGAGCTGCAATGAGCAGTTCTTC	CASSFPGSGSCNEQFF
TRBV7-2	TRBD2	TRBJ2-1	-	TGTGCCAGCAGCTTACGGGCTAGCGGGAGCGACGAGCAGTTCTTC	CASSLRASGSDEQFF
TRBV10-1	-	TRBJ2-7	-	TGCGCCAGCAGCCAGGACAACTCCTACGAGCAGTACTTC	CASSQDNSYEQYF
TRBV5-1	-	TRBJ2-7	-	TGCGCCAGCAGCCCGGGGACACTGGCCTACGAGCAGTACTTC	CASSPGTLAYEQYF
TRBV5-1	-	TRBJ2-3	few	TGCGCCAGCAGCTCGCGGGGCGTACAGACAGATACGCAGTATTTT	CASSSRGVQTDTQYF
TRBV28	TRBD1	TRBJ2-5	-	TGTGCCAGCAAAGGGACAGGGGGCGAGACCCAGTACTTC	CASKGTGGETQYF
TRBV7-2	-	TRBJ2-7	-	TGTGCCAGCAGCTTATTCGGGACTGCCAGGAGTCCCAATTACGAGCAGTACTTC	CASSLFGTARSPNYEQYF
TRBV6-5	-	TRBJ2-1	-	TGTGCCAGCAGTTACTCGACTATAGCTAGCAGCAATGAGCAGTTCTTC	CASSYSTIASSNEQFF
TRBV6-6	-	TRBJ2-1	-	TGTGCCAGCAGTTACGGGGCGGGACCATCCTACAATGAGCAGTTCTTC	CASSYGAGPSYNEQFF
TRBV7-9	-	TRBJ2-1	-	TGTGCCAGCAGCTTCTCCCCGGACAGACACAATGAGCAGTTCTTC	CASSFSPDRHNEQFF
TRBV18	TRBD1	TRBJ2-1	-	TGTGCCAGCTCACCAGTGGACAGGGAAGGGTTCAATGAGCAGTTCTTC	CASSPVDREGFNEQFF
TRBV4-1	-	TRBJ2-7	-	TGCGCCAGCAGCCAAGATTCAGGTCTCCCCTCCTACGAGCAGTACTTC	CASSQDSGLPSYEQYF
TRBV7-2	-	TRBJ2-3	-	TGTGCCAGCAGCTTAGTAGGGGGTCCACTCACAGATACGCAGTATTTT	CASSLVGGPLTDTQYF
TRBV7-2	-	TRBJ1-3	-	TGTGCCAGCAAACCGGGAAACCTCACTGGAAACACCATATATTTT	CASKPGNLTGNTIYF
TRBV6-6	-	TRBJ1-5	few	TGTGCCGCGGGAAGTGGGCCCCAGCATTTT	CAAGSGPQHF
TRBV5-1	TRBD2	TRBJ2-7	-	TGCGCCAGCAGCTTGGTGCGGGGGGAAACGCAGTACTTC	CASSLVRGETQYF
TRBV7-3	TRBD2	TRBJ2-2	-	TGTGCCAGCAGCCGACTAGCGGGAGGGAACACCGGGGAGCTGTTTTTT	CASSRLAGGNTGELFF
TRBV4-3	-	TRBJ2-2	-	TGCGCCAGCAGCCAAGATGAGAGGGAAGGGGAGCTGTTTTTT	CASSQDEREGELFF
TRBV4-3	-	TRBJ2-2	-	TGCGCCAGCAGCCAAGATTTTTGGAGACAGCGTCAAAAACCGAACACCGGGGAGCTGTTTTTT	CASSQDFWRQRQKPNTGELFF
TRBV10-3	-	TRBJ2-7	-	TGTGCCATCAGTGAGCCCTTGGGAGGTGTCGCCTACGAGCAGTACTTC	CAISEPLGGVAYEQYF
TRBV30	TRBD2	TRBJ2-7	-	TGTGCCTGGAGTGTAAGGGGACTAGCGGGAGGAGGGGCCTACGAGCAGTACTTC	CAWSVRGLAGGGAYEQYF
TRBV5-1	-	TRBJ2-1	once	TGCGCCAGCAGCTTGCGGGGAGGGGGGAATGAGCAGTTCTTC	CASSLRGGGNEQFF
TRBV15	TRBD2	TRBJ2-2	-	TGTGCCACCAGCAGAGACCCTAGCGGGAGTGCGAACACCGGGGAGCTGTTTTTT	CATSRDPSGSANTGELFF
TRBV14	TRBD2	TRBJ2-3	few	TGTGCCAGCAGCCAAGGGGTTCTAGCGGGAGTTCAGTATTTT	CASSQGVLAGVQYF
TRBV4-3	TRBD2	TRBJ2-5	-	TGCGCCAGCAGCCAAGATCTTGGGACTAGGGGGTGGGAGACCCAGTACTTC	CASSQDLGTRGWETQYF
TRBV11-2	TRBD1	TRBJ1-1	-	TGTGCCAGCAGCCCCCGGACAGGGAAAATGGCTGAAGCTTTCTTT	CASSPRTGKMAEAFF
TRBV5-6	-	TRBJ1-2	-	TGTGCCAGCAGCCGCGGCTATGGCTACACCTTC	CASSRGYGYTF
TRBV7-9	-	TRBJ1-2	-	TGTGCCAGCACCAAGGGGGGAGGGCCACCAGGAAAGTTTGGCTACACCTTC	CASTKGGGPPGKFGYTF
TRBV5-1	-	TRBJ2-3	-	TGCGCCAGCAGCGCAGGCGGGGATTCCACAGATACGCAGTATTTT	CASSAGGDSTDTQYF
TRBV5-4	TRBD1	TRBJ1-2	-	TGTGCCAGCAGCTCCCCTACCGGACAGGCCCACTATGGCTACACCTTC	CASSSPTGQAHYGYTF
TRBV6-6	-	TRBJ1-3	-	TGTGCCAGCATGTCGCGGGGCAGGGCGGCTGGAAACACCATATATTTT	CASMSRGRAAGNTIYF
TRBV27	TRBD2	TRBJ2-7	-	TGTGCCAGCAGTCCCTGTCTAGCGGGAGGGCCATCCTACGAGCAGTACTTC	CASSPCLAGGPSYEQYF
TRBV4-2	-	TRBJ2-7	-	TGTGCCAGCAGCCAACCCCTCACTAGATGGCCCTACTACGAGCAGTACTTC	CASSQPLTRWPYYEQYF
TRBV7-9	TRBD1	TRBJ2-3	-	TGTGCCAGCAGCGCTGAGATTCGGGACAGGGGCTTTCCAGATACGCAGTATTTT	CASSAEIRDRGFPDTQYF
TRBV11-3	TRBD2	TRBJ2-7	-	TGTGCCAGCAGCTTTCCCCTGACTAGCGGGAGTGACGAGCAGTACTTC	CASSFPLTSGSDEQYF
TRBV19	TRBD1	TRBJ1-2	-	TGTGCCAGTAGTAAAGGGACAGATGGCTACACCTTC	CASSKGTDGYTF
TRBV28	-	TRBJ2-7	-	TGTGCCAGCGGGCGGTCCAGGGGGGCCTACGAGCAGTACTTC	CASGRSRGAYEQYF
TRBV6-1	-	TRBJ2-3	-	TGTGCCAGCAGTGAAGCTGGGGGGAGGGGGACAGATACGCAGTATTTT	CASSEAGGRGTDTQYF
TRBV4-1	-	TRBJ1-1	-	TGCGCCAGCAGCCAAGCCCAGAACACTGAAGCTTTCTTT	CASSQAQNTEAFF
TRBV4-3	TRBD1	TRBJ1-4	once	TGCGCCAGCAGCCAAGATAGGGACAGTCTCGAAAAACTGTTTTTT	CASSQDRDSLEKLFF
TRBV7-9	TRBD2	TRBJ2-7	-	TGTGCCAGCAGCTCAATTAGCGGGAGGGCCGGGGAGCAGTACTTC	CASSSISGRAGEQYF
TRBV27	TRBD1	TRBJ1-5	-	TGTGCCAGCAGTGCGACAGGGTCGACAAATCAGCCCCAGCATTTT	CASSATGSTNQPQHF
TRBV5-8	-	TRBJ2-5	-	TGTGCCAGCAGTATGCCGGGACTTTCGGGGGAGACCCAGTACTTC	CASSMPGLSGETQYF
TRBV2	TRBD1	TRBJ1-5	-	TGTGCCACCCAAGGGGGCGATAATAGCAATCAGCCCCAGCATTTT	CATQGGDNSNQPQHF
TRBV27	TRBD1	TRBJ1-2	-	TGTGCCAGCAGTTTTGGACAGGGCGTTAACTATGGCTACACCTTC	CASSFGQGVNYGYTF
TRBV27	-	TRBJ2-7	once	TGTGCCAGCAGTTCCCGGGACTTCATAAGGGAGCAGTACTTC	CASSSRDFIREQYF
TRBV28	TRBD2	TRBJ2-4	-	TGTGCCAGCAGTTTGTCCCTAGCGGGAGGCCGGGCGGACATTCAGTACTTC	CASSLSLAGGRADIQYF
TRBV28	-	TRBJ2-3	-	TGTGCCAGCACAACGAGTAAGGACGAAGGGACATCAAGGGGCACAGATACGCAGTATTTT	CASTTSKDEGTSRGTDTQYF
TRBV5-6	-	TRBJ2-3	-	TGTGCCAGCAGCCTGCGGGGGTCGGGGGCGGTCGTAGATACGCAGTATTTT	CASSLRGSGAVVDTQYF
TRBV18	TRBD2	TRBJ2-2	-	TGTGCCAGCTCACCACCGGGGCTAGCGGGCTCGAACACCGGGGAGCTGTTTTTT	CASSPPGLAGSNTGELFF
TRBV7-8	TRBD2	TRBJ2-3	-	TGTGCCAGCAGCGCCACTCCGGTGTCGGGAGGGCCCGAGGTTGGTTCCGCAGATACGCAGTATTTT	CASSATPVSGGPEVGSADTQYF
TRBV5-8	-	TRBJ2-3	-	TGTGCCAGCAGCACCTCTAGCGCCAGCACAGATACGCAGTATTTT	CASSTSSASTDTQYF
TRBV5-6	-	TRBJ2-3	-	TGTGCCAGCAGCTTGTCGGGAGAGGCGGATACGCAGTATTTT	CASSLSGEADTQYF
TRBV27	TRBD1	TRBJ1-1	-	TGTGCCAGCAGAGGGGACAGGGACACTGAAGCTTTCTTT	CASRGDRDTEAFF